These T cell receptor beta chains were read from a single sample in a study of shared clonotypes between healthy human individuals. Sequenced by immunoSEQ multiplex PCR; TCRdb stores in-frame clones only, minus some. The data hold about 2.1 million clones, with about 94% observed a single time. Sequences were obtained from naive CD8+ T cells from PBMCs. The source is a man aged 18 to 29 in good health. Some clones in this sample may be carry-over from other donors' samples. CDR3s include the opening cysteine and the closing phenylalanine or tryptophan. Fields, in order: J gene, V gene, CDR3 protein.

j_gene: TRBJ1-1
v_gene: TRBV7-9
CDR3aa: CASGTVVRAEAFF

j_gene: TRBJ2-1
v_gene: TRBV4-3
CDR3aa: CASSQDRWETYNEQFF

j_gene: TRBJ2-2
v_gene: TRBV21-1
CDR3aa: CASSTGGGGELFF

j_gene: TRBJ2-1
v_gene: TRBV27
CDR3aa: CASSSQTGSSYNEQFF

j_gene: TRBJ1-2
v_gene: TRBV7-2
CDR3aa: CASTSTGGNYGYTF

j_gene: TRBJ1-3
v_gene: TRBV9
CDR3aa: CASSVGVGSGNTIYF

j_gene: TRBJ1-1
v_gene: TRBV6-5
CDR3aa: CASSPRGEYTEAFF

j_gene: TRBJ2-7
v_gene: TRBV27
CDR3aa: CASRPGLSTYEQYF

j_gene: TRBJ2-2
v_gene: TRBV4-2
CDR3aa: CASSQEVSENTGELFF

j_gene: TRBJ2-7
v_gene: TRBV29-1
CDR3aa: CSARGGGEQYF

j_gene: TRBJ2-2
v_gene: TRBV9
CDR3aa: CASSVGDWGELFF

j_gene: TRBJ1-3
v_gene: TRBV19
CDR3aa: CASSPRQRNTIYF

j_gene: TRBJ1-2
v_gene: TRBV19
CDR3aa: CASSPRTGVDGYTF

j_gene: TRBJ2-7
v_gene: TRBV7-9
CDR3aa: CASSPVSSYEQYF

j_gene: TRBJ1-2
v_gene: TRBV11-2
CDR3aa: CASSWGLSDYGYTF

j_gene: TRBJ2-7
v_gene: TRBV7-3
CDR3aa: CASSPGLANAEQYF

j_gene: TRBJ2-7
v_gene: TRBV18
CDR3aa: CASSPQRFFYEQYF

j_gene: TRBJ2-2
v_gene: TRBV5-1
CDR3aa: CASSLVGTGELFF

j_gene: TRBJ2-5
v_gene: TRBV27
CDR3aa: CASSPLTRAGETQYF

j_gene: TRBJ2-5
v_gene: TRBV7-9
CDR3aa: CASSSSQETTRQETQYF

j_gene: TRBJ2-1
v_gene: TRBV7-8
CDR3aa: CASSFGQGVEQFF

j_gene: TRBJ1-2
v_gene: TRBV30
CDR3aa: CAWSQLHTVTNYGYTF

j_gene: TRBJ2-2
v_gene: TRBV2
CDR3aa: CASRPAQGITGELFF

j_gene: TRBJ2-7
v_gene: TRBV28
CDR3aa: CASSFWNGLDYEQYF

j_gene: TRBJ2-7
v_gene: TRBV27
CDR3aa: CASSPGPESPSPLEQYF

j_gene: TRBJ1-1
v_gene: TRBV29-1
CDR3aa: CSAGGIHVEAFF

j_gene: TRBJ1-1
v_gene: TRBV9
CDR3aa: CASTKAPLKVVTEAFF

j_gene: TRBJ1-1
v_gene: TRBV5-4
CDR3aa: CASSLARDEAFF

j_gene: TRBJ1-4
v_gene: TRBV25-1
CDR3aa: CASSLGTGGDEKLFF

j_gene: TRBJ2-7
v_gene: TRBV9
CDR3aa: CASSVGTGDTEQYF

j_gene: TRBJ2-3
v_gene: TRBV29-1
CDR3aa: CSVAGDSRTDTQYF

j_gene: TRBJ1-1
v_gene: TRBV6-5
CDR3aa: CASSYSDRWNTEAFF

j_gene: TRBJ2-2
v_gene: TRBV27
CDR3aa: CASSSYRDGNTGELFF

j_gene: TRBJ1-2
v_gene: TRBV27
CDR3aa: CASSFSRGHGYTF

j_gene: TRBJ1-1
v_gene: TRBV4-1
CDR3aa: CASSPRQGGTEAFF

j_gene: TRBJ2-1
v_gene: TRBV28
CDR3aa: CASSDRVNNEQFF

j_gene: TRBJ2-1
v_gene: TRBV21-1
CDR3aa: CASQAGKHRPSFF

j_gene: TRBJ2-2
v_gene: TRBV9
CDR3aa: CASSVTDTGELFF

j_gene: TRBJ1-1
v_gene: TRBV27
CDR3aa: CASRKTGKAFF

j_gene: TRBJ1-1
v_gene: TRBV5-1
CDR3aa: CASSLGGEDTEAFF

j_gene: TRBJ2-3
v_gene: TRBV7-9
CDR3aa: CASSFLGSDTQYF

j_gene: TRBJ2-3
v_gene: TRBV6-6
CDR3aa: CASSYSFTGGLDTQYF

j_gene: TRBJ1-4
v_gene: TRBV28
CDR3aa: CAITGAGEKLFF

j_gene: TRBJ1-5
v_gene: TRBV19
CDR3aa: CASSTGTVYSNQPQHF

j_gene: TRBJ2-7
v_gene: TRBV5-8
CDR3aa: CASSLPAPYEQYF

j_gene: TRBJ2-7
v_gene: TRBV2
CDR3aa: CASSVFLSYEQYF

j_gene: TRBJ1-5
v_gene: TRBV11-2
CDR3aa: CASSLGAGGQPQHF

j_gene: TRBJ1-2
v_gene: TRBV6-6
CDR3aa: CASVGTELNYGYTF

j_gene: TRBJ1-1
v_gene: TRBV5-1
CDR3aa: CASSLDRGGNTEAFF

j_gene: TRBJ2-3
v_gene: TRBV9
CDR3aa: CASSVGDRATDTQYF

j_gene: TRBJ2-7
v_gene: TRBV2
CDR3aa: CASSESRDRAYEQYF

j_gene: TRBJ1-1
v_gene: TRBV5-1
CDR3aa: CASSRVGNTEAFF

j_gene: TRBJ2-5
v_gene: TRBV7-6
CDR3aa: CASTVGGVSGRETQYF

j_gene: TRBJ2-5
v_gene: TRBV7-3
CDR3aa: CASSLGTGDGETQYF

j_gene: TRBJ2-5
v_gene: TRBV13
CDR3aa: CASSSGTSGRGTQYF

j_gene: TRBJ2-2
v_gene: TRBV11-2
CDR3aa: CASSRSASGGFANTGELFF

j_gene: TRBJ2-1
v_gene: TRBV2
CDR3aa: CASSVLTRRGDEQFF

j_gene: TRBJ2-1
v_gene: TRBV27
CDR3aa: CASSFGLPSYNEQFF

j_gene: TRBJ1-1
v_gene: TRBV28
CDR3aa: CASSFAGNTEAFF